This TCR beta chain is from a study of blood T cell repertoires in COVID-19. In this sample, this clone turned up a few times. This CDR3 spans 16 amino acids. Germline assignment: CDR1 MNHNS and CDR2 SASEGT. V was pared by 4 bases and J by 0 bases, with 15 bases between. Generated by immunoSEQ multiplex PCR, the TCRdb table keeps only in-frame clones and is missing some. The table has roughly 59,000 clones, around 73% seen once. Material: peripheral blood. The rearrangement links TRBV6-1 to TRBJ1-2, with no clear D. This clonotype was sampled from an elderly man with acute or convalescent COVID-19. CDR3 loop: CASSALAVLANYGYTF. The CDR3 DNA is TGTGCCAGCAGTGCCCTCGCAGTACTAGCTAACTATGGCTACACCTTC.